This T cell receptor (beta chain) was sequenced for a study of control samples from healthy donors and cancer patients. The CDR3 spans 14 residues. The V end was cut by 0 bases, the J end by 1 base, with 5 bases between. Looked up from germline, CDR1 is SGHKS and CDR2 is YYEKEE (reference sequence). Measured with immunoSEQ multiplex PCR; TCRdb has only the in-frame clones, and not every one. The table lists roughly 150,000 clones, 93% of them singletons, with over 2% in the top ten. The receptor was derived from a man aged 50 to 60 in good health. The rearrangement links TRBV5-5 to TRBJ1-3; D is unresolved. Sequenced sample: blood. The CDR3 loop is CASSLAGSGNTIYF. DNA of the CDR3: TGTGCCAGCAGCTTGGCCGGATCTGGAAACACCATATATTTT.